The 22 T cell receptor beta chains in this list originate from one sample, sequenced in a study of OX40 agonist ivuxolimab in advanced cancers. Sequencing used immunoSEQ multiplex PCR; TCRdb keeps in-frame clones, though not all of them. The sample holds just under 80,000 clones, about 91% seen once. Material: CD4+ or CD8+ T cells sorted from blood, obtained in a trial of the OX40 agonist ivuxolimab. The receptors were gathered from an adult with an advanced solid tumor such as melanoma, head and neck, liver or kidney cancer.

This clone was recorded a few times. The V gene is TRBV7-6, the J gene TRBJ2-2; 7 bases agree with TRBD2. The CDR3 extends over 16 amino acids. Germline V gene sequence: CDR1 SGHVS, CDR2 FNYEAQ. J gave up 4 bases and V 4 bases, and 9 bases lay outside the gene matches. The CDR3 loop reads CASSSRGGSGTGELFF. For the CDR3, the DNA is TGTGCCAGCAGCTCAAGGGGCGGGAGCGGCACCGGGGAGCTGTTTTTT. Using reference TRBV7-6 and TRBJ2-2 for the parts outside the CDR3, the full variable domain is GAGVSQSPRYKVTKRGQDVALRCDPISGHVSLYWYRQALGQGPEFLTYFNYEAQQDKSGLPNDRFSAERPEGSISTLTIQRTEQRDSAMYRCASSSRGGSGTGELFFGEGSRLTVL.

This chain connects TRBV14 to TRBJ1-3, with TRBD1 identical over 7 bases. With 4 bases clipped from V and 2 bases from J, the junction kept 2 bases outside the gene matches. The CDR3 consists of 14 residues. Germline V gene data show CDR1 as SGHDN and CDR2 as FVKESK. CDR3 sequence reads: CASSPTGTGNTIYF. Written as DNA, the CDR3 is TGTGCCAGCAGCCCGACAGGGACTGGAAACACCATATATTTT.

This chain joins TRBV5-6 and TRBJ1-1; tentatively, D is TRBD1 (6 bases). The CDR3 totals 15 residues. Germline V gene data show CDR1 as SGHDT and CDR2 as YYEEEE. Trimming shortened V by 4 bases and J by 5 bases, and 18 bases separated the two germline ends. In DNA, the CDR3 is TGTGCCAGCAGCCCCTGGGGGTGGGGGCTGACTGAAGCTTTCTTT. As protein: CASSPWGWGLTEAFF.

This chain connects TRBV21-1 to TRBJ2-1; TRBD2, the table's D call, lacks a check against the DNA. TRBV21-1 counts as a pseudogene. The CDR3 has 18 residues. The CDR3 sequence is CASSTPGTSGRVHNEQFF. The CDR3 DNA reads TGTGCCAGCAGCACCCCTGGGACTAGCGGGAGGGTTCACAATGAGCAGTTCTTC.

J is TRBJ2-3 and V is TRBV21-1; the table's D call, TRBD2, was not checked against the DNA. TRBV21-1 is described as a pseudogene. The CDR3 has 15 amino acids. The CDR3: CASSKVALIGDTQYF. DNA of the CDR3: TGTGCCAGCAGCAAAGTAGCCCTTATCGGAGATACGCAGTATTTT.

The chain joins TRBV7-8 to TRBJ2-1, with a weak D call TRBD1 (6 bases). CDR3 length: 15 residues. Deletions cut 1 base from V and 8 bases from J, with 15 bases between. CDR1 and CDR2 from the germline V gene are SGHVS and FQNEAQ. DNA for the CDR3: TGTGCCAGCAGCTTAGGGACAGTCAGGGTTGATGAGCAGTTCTTC. This encodes CASSLGTVRVDEQFF.

The chain recombines TRBV12-5 with TRBJ2-5; D not certain. V lost 4 bases, J lost 7 bases, and 4 bases lay in between. CDR1 is LGHNT, CDR2 FRNRAP, per germline. CDR3 length: 10 residues. CDR3 sequence reads: CASGSRTQYF. CDR3 nucleotides: TGTGCTAGTGGTTCAAGGACCCAGTACTTC.

J is TRBJ2-1 and V is TRBV21-1; the table's D call TRBD2 went unverified against the DNA. TRBV21-1 is a known pseudogene. The CDR3 is 20 residues long. Written as DNA, the CDR3 is TGTGCCAGCAGCAATAGGATGGCGGGAACTCACAGCGGGTTGAGAAATGAGCAGTTCTTC. This encodes CASSNRMAGTHSGLRNEQFF.

The rearrangement links TRBV29-1 to TRBJ1-3, with a tentative D call TRBD1 (6 bases). Per the germline V gene, CDR1 is SQVTM and CDR2 is ANQGSEA. The V gene lost 7 bases and the J gene lost 2 bases, with 15 bases spanning the gap. This CDR3 is 14 amino acids long. CDR3 sequence (DNA): TGCAGCGCCGGGGACAAGCTCGCTGGAAACACCATATATTTT. As protein: CSAGDKLAGNTIYF.

The chain combines TRBV21-1 with TRBJ2-7; the DNA was not compared with TRBD2, the D call given in the table. TRBV21-1 is designated a pseudogene. The CDR3 runs 14 residues. CDR3 sequence: CASNQTRDCSEQYF. DNA for the CDR3: TGTGCCAGCAACCAGACCCGGGACTGCTCCGAGCAGTACTTC.

V gene TRBV7-9 combines with J gene TRBJ2-7; TRBD1 agrees at 9 bases. The CDR3 spans 13 residues. The ends lost 7 bases at V and 2 bases at J; junction bases unmatched: 3. The germline CDR1 and CDR2 sequences are SEHNR and FQNEAQ (reference sequence). The CDR3 bases are TGTGCCAGCAACAGACAGGGGGCCTACGAGCAGTACTTC. Its translation: CASNRQGAYEQYF.

The CDR3 coding sequence is TGTGCCAGCAGCTTAGCGTGGGGGACAGCCTACGAGCAGTACTTC. This codes for CASSLAWGTAYEQYF. The V call is TRBV7-7, the J call TRBJ2-7; TRBD1 matches 7 bases. V lost 0 bases and J lost 2; bases outside the gene matches: 4. The CDR3 covers 15 residues. The germline CDR1 and CDR2 sequences are SSHAT and FNYEAQ (reference sequence).

The chain carries TRBV6-5 and TRBJ1-2, with a tentative D call TRBD1 (6 bases). V lost 2 bases and J 7 bases, leaving 11 bases between the germline ends. This CDR3 comprises 13 residues. From germline, CDR1 is MNHEY and CDR2 SVGAGI. The CDR3 loop reads CASSYIQGTGYTF. The CDR3 bases are TGTGCCAGCAGTTACATCCAGGGGACTGGCTACACCTTC.

CDR3 sequence (DNA): TGTGCCAGCAGTTTAGGAGCAGACAGGGAGACTGAAGCTTTCTTT. Amino acids: CASSLGADRETEAFF. V gene TRBV27 combines with J gene TRBJ1-1, with 7 bases lining up with TRBD1. V lost 2 bases to trimming and J lost 5 bases; unmatched junction nucleotides: 8. CDR1 is MNHEY and CDR2 is SMNVEV in the germline V gene (reference sequence). The CDR3 has 15 residues.

V gene TRBV18 combines with J gene TRBJ2-1; 9 positions agree with TRBD2. Trimming took 2 bases from V and 5 from J; bases not matched to a gene: 4. From germline, CDR1 is KGHSH and CDR2 LQKENI. This CDR3 is built from 15 residues. CDR3 loop: CASSPYLAGNNEQFF. The CDR3 nucleotides are TGTGCCAGCTCACCATACCTAGCGGGAAACAATGAGCAGTTCTTC.

The chain carries TRBV27 and TRBJ1-2; 8 nucleotides agree with TRBD1. CDR1 MNHEY and CDR2 SMNVEV come from the germline V gene (reference sequence). The CDR3 totals 13 residues. The V gene end was trimmed by 4 bases and the J gene end by 8 bases; junction bases not matched to a gene: 6. CDR3 sequence: CASSSPTGEGYTF. The CDR3 DNA follows: TGTGCCAGCAGTTCCCCGACAGGGGAAGGCTACACCTTC.

The sample holds one count of this clone. V usage is TRBV11-3 and J usage is TRBJ2-5, with 8 bases fitting TRBD2. V shed 6 bases, J shed 3 bases, and the junction held 6 bases outside the gene matches. CDR1 is SGHNT and CDR2 is YENEEA in the germline V gene. The CDR3 has 14 residues. CDR3 residues: CASRISGIEETQYF. The CDR3 nucleotides read TGTGCCAGCAGAATTAGCGGGATCGAAGAGACCCAGTACTTC.

The chain employs TRBV27 and TRBJ2-3, with D unresolved. With 0 bases removed from V and 2 bases from J, the gap between germline ends came to 9 bases. This CDR3 region has 15 residues. Per the germline V gene, CDR1 is MNHEY and CDR2 is SMNVEV (reference sequence). CDR3 amino acids: CASSLSYLFTDTQYF. CDR3 DNA sequence: TGTGCCAGCAGTTTATCGTACCTATTCACAGATACGCAGTATTTT.

The chain recombines TRBV25-1 with TRBJ1-1; tentatively, D is TRBD1 (6 bases). The germline gives CDR1 MGHDK, CDR2 SYGVNS. V was clipped by 3 bases and J by 1 base, with 12 bases between them. The CDR3 is 15 amino acids. CDR3: CASSDQGTGNTEAFF. The CDR3 DNA is TGTGCCAGCAGTGACCAGGGGACGGGGAACACTGAAGCTTTCTTT.

This clone was seen more than once but under ten times. V usage is TRBV9 and J usage is TRBJ2-1; 7 bases map to TRBD2. The CDR3 is made up of 15 amino acids. With 0 bases clipped from V and 5 bases from J, the junction kept 5 bases outside the gene matches. Germline V gene data show CDR1 as SGDLS and CDR2 as YYNGEE. CDR3 protein: CASSVASSGNNEQFF. As DNA, the CDR3 is TGTGCCAGCAGCGTAGCGTCTAGCGGCAACAATGAGCAGTTCTTC.

This chain links TRBV5-8 with TRBJ2-7; maybe TRBD1 (6 bases). V shed 7 bases and J shed 3 bases, with 11 bases lying between them. Germline loops: CDR1 SGHTS, CDR2 YDEGEE. The CDR3 extends over 12 amino acids. The CDR3 nucleotides are TGTGCCAGCGCTTGGGGGCACTACGAGCAGTACTTC. This encodes CASAWGHYEQYF.

This chain connects TRBV20-1 to TRBJ2-1; no firm D call. The V end was cut by 6 bases, the J end by 7 bases, with 10 bases between. Germline CDR1 reads DFQATT; CDR2 reads SNEGSKA (reference sequence). The CDR3 totals 11 residues. CDR3 sequence reads: CSARRINEQFF. As DNA, the CDR3 is TGCAGTGCGCGTAGGATAAATGAGCAGTTCTTC.